The entry that follows covers one T cell receptor (beta chain) sequence. The data are from a study of T cell responses to AZD1222 COVID-19 vaccine. Sequenced by immunoSEQ multiplex PCR; TCRdb stores in-frame clones only, minus some. This sample has over 120,000 clones, with roughly 88% found just once. Germline V gene sequence: CDR1 SGHTA, CDR2 FQGNSA. The CDR3 loop spans 14 amino acids. Trimming stripped 7 bases from V and 7 bases from J, with 19 bases between. The chain couples TRBV7-2 to TRBJ1-2, with D possibly matching TRBD1 (5 bases). This material consisted of peripheral blood, taken 28 days after the second dose of the MenACWY control vaccine. The clonotype originates from an adult who received the MenACWY meningococcal vaccine as a control. The CDR3 nucleotides are TGTGCCAGCATAGGCCGGGGCAGCCTCTCTGGCTACACCTTC. Residues: CASIGRGSLSGYTF.